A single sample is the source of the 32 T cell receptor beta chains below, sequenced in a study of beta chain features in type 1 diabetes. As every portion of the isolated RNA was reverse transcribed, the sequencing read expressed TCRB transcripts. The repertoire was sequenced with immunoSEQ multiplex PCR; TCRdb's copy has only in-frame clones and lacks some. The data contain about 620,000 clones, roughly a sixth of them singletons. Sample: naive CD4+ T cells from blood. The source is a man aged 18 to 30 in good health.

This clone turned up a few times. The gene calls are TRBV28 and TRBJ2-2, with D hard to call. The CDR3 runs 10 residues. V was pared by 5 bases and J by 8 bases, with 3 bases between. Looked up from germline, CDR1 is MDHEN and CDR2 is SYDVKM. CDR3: CASSRGELFF. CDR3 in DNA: TGTGCCAGCAGTCGAGGGGAGCTGTTTTTT.

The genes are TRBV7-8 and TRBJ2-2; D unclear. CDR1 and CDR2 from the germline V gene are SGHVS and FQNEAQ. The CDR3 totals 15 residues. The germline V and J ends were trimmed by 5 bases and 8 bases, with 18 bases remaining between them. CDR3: CASSLGRLSTGELFF. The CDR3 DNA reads TGTGCCAGCAGCCTCGGGCGCCTATCGACGGGGGAGCTGTTTTTT.

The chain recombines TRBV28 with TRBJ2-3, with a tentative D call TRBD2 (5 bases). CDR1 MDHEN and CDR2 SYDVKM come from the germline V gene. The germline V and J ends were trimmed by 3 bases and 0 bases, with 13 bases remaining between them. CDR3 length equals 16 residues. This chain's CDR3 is CASSLFGLASTDTQYF. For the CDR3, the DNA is TGTGCCAGCAGTTTGTTTGGACTCGCTAGCACAGATACGCAGTATTTT.

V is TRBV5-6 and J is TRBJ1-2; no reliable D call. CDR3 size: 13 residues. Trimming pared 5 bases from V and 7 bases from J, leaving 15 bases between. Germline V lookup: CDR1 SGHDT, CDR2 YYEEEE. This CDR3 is CASRGYTMVGYTF. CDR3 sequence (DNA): TGTGCCAGCAGAGGGTACACTATGGTTGGCTACACCTTC.

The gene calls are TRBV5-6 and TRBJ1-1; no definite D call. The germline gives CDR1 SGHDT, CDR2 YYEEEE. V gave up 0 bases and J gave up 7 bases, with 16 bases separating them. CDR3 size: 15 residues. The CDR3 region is CASSLDLGRGNEAFF. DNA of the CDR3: TGTGCCAGCAGCTTGGATTTGGGTCGGGGTAATGAAGCTTTCTTT.

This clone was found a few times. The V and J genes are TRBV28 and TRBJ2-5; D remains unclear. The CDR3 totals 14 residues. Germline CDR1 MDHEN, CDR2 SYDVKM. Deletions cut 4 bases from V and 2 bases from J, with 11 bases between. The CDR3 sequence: CASSYSGSQETQYF. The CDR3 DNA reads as TGTGCCAGCAGTTATTCCGGGTCGCAAGAGACCCAGTACTTC.

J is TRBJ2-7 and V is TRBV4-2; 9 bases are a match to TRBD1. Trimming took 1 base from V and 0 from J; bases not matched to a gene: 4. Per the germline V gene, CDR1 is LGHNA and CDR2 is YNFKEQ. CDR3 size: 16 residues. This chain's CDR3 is CASSQVTGGSSYEQYF. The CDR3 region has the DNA TGTGCCAGCAGCCAAGTGACAGGGGGTAGCTCCTACGAGCAGTACTTC.

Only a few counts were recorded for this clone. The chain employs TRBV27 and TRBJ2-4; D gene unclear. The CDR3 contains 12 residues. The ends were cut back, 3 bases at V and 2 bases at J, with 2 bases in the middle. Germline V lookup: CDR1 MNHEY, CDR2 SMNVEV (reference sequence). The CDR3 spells CASSFSKNIQYF. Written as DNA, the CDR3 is TGTGCCAGCAGTTTTTCCAAAAACATTCAGTACTTC.

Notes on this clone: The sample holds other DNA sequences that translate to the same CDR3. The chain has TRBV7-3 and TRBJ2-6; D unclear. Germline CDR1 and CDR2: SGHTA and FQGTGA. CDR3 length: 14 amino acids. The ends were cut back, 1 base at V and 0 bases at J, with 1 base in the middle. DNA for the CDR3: TGTGCCAGCAGCTTAAGCTCTGGGGCCAACGTCCTGACTTTC. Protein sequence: CASSLSSGANVLTF.

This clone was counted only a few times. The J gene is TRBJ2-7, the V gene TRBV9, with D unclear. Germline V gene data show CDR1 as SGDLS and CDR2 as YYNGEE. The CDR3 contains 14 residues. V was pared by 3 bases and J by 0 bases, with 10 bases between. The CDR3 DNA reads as TGTGCCAGCAGCGCCGGGCCGGGCTCCTACGAGCAGTACTTC. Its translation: CASSAGPGSYEQYF.

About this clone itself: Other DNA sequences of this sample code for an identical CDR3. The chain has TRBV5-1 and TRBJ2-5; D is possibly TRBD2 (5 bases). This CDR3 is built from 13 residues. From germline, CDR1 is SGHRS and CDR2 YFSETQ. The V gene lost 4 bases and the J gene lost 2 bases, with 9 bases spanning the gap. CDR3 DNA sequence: TGCGCCAGCAGCGGCGGGTTGCAAGAGACCCAGTACTTC. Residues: CASSGGLQETQYF.

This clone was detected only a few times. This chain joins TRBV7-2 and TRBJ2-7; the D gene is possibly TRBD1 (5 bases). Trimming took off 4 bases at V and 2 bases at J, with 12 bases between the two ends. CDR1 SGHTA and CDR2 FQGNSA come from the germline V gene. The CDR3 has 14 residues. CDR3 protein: CASSSDRTTYEQYF. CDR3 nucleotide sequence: TGTGCCAGCAGCTCCGACAGAACTACCTACGAGCAGTACTTC. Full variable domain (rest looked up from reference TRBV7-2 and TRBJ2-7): GAGVSQSPSNKVTEKGKDVELRCDPISGHTALYWYRQSLGQGLEFLIYFQGNSAPDKSGLPSDRFSAERTGGSVSTLTIQRTQQEDSAVYLCASSSDRTTYEQYFGPGTRLTVT.

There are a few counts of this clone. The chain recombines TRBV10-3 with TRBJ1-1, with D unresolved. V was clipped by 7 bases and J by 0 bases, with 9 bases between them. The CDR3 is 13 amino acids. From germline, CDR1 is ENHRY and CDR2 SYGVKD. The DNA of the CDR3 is TGTGCCATCATGCGGGTCATGAACACTGAAGCTTTCTTT. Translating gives CAIMRVMNTEAFF.

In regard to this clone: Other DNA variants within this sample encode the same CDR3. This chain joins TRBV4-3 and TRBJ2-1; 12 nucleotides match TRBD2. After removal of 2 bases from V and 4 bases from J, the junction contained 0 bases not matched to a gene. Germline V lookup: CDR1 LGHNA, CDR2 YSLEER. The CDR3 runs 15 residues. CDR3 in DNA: TGCGCCAGCAGCCAACTAGCGGGAGGGTACAATGAGCAGTTCTTC. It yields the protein CASSQLAGGYNEQFF.

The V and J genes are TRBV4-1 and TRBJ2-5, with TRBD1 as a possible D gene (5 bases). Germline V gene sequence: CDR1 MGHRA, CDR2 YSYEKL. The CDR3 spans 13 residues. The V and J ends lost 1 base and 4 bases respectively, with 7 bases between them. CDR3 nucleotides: TGCGCCAGCAGCCAAGGTCAGGGAGAGACCCAGTACTTC. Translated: CASSQGQGETQYF.

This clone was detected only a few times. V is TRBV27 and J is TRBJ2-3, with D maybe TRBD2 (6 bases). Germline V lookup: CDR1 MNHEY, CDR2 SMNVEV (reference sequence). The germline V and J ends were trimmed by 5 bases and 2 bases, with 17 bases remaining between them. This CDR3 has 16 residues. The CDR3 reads CASSLGIGGITDTQYF. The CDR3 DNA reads TGTGCCAGCAGTCTAGGGATCGGAGGGATCACAGATACGCAGTATTTT.

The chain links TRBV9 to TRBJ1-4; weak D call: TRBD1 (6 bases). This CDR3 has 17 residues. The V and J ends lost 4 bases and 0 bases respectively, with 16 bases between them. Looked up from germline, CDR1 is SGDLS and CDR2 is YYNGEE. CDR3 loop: CASSKNRERATNEKLFF. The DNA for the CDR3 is TGTGCCAGCAGCAAAAACAGGGAAAGGGCAACTAATGAAAAACTGTTTTTT.

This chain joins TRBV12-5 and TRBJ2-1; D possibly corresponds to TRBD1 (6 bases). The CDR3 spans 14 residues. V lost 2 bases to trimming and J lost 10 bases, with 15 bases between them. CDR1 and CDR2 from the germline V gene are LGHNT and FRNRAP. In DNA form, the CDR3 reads TGTGCTAGTGGTTTGACCGGGACACCAGGGGAGCAGTTCTTC. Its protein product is CASGLTGTPGEQFF.

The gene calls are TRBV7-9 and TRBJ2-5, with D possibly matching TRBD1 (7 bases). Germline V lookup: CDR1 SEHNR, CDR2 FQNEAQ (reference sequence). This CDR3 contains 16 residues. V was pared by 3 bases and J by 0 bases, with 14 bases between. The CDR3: CASSFGGTANQETQYF. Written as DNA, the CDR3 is TGTGCCAGCAGCTTCGGCGGGACAGCAAACCAAGAGACCCAGTACTTC.

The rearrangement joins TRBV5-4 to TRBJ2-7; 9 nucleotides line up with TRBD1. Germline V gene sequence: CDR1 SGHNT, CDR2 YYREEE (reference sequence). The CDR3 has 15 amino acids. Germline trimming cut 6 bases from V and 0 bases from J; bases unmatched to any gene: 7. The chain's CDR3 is CASNRRGQGSYEQYF. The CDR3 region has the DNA TGTGCCAGCAACCGGAGGGGACAGGGCTCCTACGAGCAGTACTTC.

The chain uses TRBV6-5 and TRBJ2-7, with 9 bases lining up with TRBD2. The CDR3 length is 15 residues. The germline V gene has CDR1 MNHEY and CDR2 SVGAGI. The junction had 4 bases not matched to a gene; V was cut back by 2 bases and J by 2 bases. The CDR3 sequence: CASSYTREGPYEQYF. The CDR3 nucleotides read TGTGCCAGCAGTTACACGCGGGAGGGCCCCTACGAGCAGTACTTC.

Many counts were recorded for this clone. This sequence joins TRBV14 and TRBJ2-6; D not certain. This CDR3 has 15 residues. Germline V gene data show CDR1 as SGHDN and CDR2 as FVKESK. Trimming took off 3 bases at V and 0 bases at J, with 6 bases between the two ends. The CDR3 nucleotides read TGTGCCAGCAGCCAGGACGGCTCTGGGGCCAACGTCCTGACTTTC. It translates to CASSQDGSGANVLTF.

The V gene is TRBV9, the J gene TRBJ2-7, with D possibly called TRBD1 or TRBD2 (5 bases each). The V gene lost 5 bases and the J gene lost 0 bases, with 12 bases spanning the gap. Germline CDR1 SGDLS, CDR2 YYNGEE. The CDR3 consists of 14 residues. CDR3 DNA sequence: TGTGCCAGCAGTCCCCGGGGCGACTCCTACGAGCAGTACTTC. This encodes CASSPRGDSYEQYF.

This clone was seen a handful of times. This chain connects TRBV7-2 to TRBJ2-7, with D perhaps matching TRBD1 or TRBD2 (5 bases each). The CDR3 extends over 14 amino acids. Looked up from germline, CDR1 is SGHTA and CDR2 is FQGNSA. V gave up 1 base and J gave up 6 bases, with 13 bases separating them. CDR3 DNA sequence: TGTGCCAGCAGCTTAGGGGACCTTGTAGGCGAGCAGTACTTC. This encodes CASSLGDLVGEQYF.

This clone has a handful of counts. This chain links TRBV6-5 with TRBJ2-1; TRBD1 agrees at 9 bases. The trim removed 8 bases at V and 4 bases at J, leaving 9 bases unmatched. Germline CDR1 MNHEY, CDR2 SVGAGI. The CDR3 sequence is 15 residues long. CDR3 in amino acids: CASSRPGQGYNEQFF. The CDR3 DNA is TGTGCCAGCTCCCGACCGGGACAGGGTTACAATGAGCAGTTCTTC.

CDR3 nucleotide sequence: TGTGCCAGCAGCTTGGTTACAGGAACATCTAACTATGGCTACACCTTC. It codes for CASSLVTGTSNYGYTF. V usage is TRBV5-4 and J usage is TRBJ1-2, with D possibly matching TRBD1 (5 bases). The CDR3 length is 16 residues. Germline CDR1 is SGHNT and CDR2 is YYREEE (reference sequence). With 0 bases removed from V and 0 bases from J, the gap between germline ends came to 12 bases. Supplemented by reference TRBV5-4 and TRBJ1-2, the full variable domain reads ETGVTQSPTHLIKTRGQQVTLRCSSQSGHNTVSWYQQALGQGPQFIFQYYREEENGRGNFPPRFSGLQFPNYSSELNVNALELDDSALYLCASSLVTGTSNYGYTFGSGTRLTVV.

CDR3 bases: TGTGCCAGCAGTGAAGGAGCCGGAGGCAGATACGAGCAGTACTTC. This codes for CASSEGAGGRYEQYF. The chain links TRBV25-1 to TRBJ2-7, with D possibly being TRBD2 (5 bases). CDR3 length: 15 amino acids. CDR1 is MGHDK and CDR2 is SYGVNS in the germline V gene. V lost 2 bases and J lost 4, with 15 bases in between.

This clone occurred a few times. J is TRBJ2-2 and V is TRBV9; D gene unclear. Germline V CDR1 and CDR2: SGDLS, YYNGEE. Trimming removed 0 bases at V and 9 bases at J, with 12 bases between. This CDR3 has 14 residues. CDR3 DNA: TGTGCCAGCAGCGTAGGCCTGACCGGCCGGGAGCTGTTTTTT. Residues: CASSVGLTGRELFF.

The CDR3 spells CASSVQLDRGDNYGYTF. The CDR3 bases are TGTGCCAGCAGCGTACAGCTAGACAGGGGTGATAACTATGGCTACACCTTC. This chain uses TRBV9 with TRBJ1-2, with 8 positions matching TRBD1. CDR3 size: 17 residues. With 1 base clipped from V and 1 base from J, the junction kept 9 bases outside the gene matches. CDR1 and CDR2 (germline): SGDLS, YYNGEE.

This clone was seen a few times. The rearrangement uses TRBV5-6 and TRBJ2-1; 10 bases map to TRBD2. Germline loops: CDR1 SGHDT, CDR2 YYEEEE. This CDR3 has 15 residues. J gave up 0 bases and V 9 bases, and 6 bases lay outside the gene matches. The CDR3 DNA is TGTGCCACCATACTAGCGGGGAGCTCCTACAATGAGCAGTTCTTC. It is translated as CATILAGSSYNEQFF.

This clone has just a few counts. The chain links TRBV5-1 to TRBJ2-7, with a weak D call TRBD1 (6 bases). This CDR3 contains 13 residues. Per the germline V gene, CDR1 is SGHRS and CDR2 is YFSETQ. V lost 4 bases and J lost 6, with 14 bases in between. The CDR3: CASSANREAEQYF. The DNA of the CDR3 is TGCGCCAGCAGCGCCAACAGGGAAGCCGAGCAGTACTTC.

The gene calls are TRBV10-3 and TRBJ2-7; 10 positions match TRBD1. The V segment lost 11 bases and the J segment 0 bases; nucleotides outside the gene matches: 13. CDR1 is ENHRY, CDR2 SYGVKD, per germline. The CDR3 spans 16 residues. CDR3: CAVGGQGVSSSYEQYF. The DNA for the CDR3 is TGTGCCGTTGGCGGACAGGGGGTTTCCAGCTCCTACGAGCAGTACTTC.